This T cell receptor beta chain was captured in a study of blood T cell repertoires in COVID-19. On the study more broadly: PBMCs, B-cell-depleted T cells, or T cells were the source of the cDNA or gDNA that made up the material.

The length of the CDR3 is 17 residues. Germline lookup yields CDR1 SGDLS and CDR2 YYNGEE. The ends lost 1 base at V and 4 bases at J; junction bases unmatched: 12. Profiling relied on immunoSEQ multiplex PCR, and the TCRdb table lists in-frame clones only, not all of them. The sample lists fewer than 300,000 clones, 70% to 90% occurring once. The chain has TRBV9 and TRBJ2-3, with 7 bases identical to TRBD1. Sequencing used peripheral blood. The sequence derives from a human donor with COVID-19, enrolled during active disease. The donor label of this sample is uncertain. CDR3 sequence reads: CASSVPSTGQVADTQYF. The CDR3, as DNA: TGTGCCAGCAGCGTACCTTCCACTGGACAGGTCGCAGATACGCAGTATTTT. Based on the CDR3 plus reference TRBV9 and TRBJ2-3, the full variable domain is DSGVTQTPKHLITATGQRVTLRCSPRSGDLSVYWYQQSLDQGLQFLIQYYNGEERAKGNILERFSAQQFPDLHSELNLSSLELGDSALYFCASSVPSTGQVADTQYFGPGTRLTVL.